The 8 T cell receptor beta chains reported below all come from one sample, sequenced in a study of blood T cell repertoires in COVID-19. The assay was immunoSEQ multiplex PCR, and TCRdb's table has in-frame clones only and misses some. The sample records 200,000 to 250,000 clones, around 84% being singletons. Material for sequencing was peripheral blood. The source is a man between 50 and 59 years old with acute or convalescent COVID-19.

The V call is TRBV4-1, the J call TRBJ2-5, with D unclear. V lost 0 bases and J 7 bases, leaving 15 bases between the germline ends. The length of the CDR3 is 15 residues. Germline CDR1 MGHRA, CDR2 YSYEKL. CDR3 amino acids: CASSQEITTRGTQYF. The CDR3 DNA reads TGCGCCAGCAGCCAAGAGATAACTACCCGAGGGACCCAGTACTTC.

The genes are TRBV12-5 and TRBJ2-3, with D uncertain. The CDR3 consists of 13 residues. V was trimmed by 2 bases and J by 10 bases, leaving 13 bases between them. Germline assignment: CDR1 LGHNT and CDR2 FRNRAP. CDR3 sequence: CASGLTDRRAQYF. The CDR3 DNA is TGTGCTAGTGGTTTGACCGACCGCCGGGCGCAGTATTTT.

The rearrangement uses TRBV5-5 and TRBJ1-2, with 7 bases lining up with TRBD1. The junction had 5 bases not matched to a gene; V was cut back by 0 bases and J by 0 bases. CDR1 is SGHKS and CDR2 is YYEKEE in the germline V gene (reference sequence). CDR3 length equals 16 residues. The CDR3 DNA sequence: TGTGCCAGCAGCTTGGACGGACAGGCAGCTAACTATGGCTACACCTTC. Its protein product is CASSLDGQAANYGYTF.

CDR3 loop: CASSLNPSAANEKLFF. Written as DNA, the CDR3 is TGTGCCAGCAGCTTGAACCCTAGCGCGGCTAATGAAAAACTGTTTTTT. The rearrangement joins TRBV5-5 to TRBJ1-4; D remains ambiguous. CDR3 length: 16 amino acids. The germline CDR1 and CDR2 sequences are SGHKS and YYEKEE (reference sequence). The ends were cut back, 1 base at V and 3 bases at J, with 13 bases in the middle.

The sample holds a few counts of this clone. This rearrangement joins TRBV12-3 or TRBV12-4 to TRBJ1-2; D call uncertain. Between the trimmed V and J ends, which lost 2 bases and 4 bases, there was a span of 5 bases. The CDR3 has 12 residues. This CDR3 reads CASSLTFYGYTF. CDR3 bases: TGTGCCAGCAGTTTAACATTCTATGGCTACACCTTC.

This clone came up a few times. CDR3 protein: CASSSSQNSPLHF. In nucleotides, the CDR3 is TGTGCCAGCAGCTCTAGTCAGAATTCACCCCTCCACTTT. The chain links TRBV7-3 to TRBJ1-6; unclear D gene. The CDR3 length is 13 residues. Germline V gives CDR1 SGHTA, CDR2 FQGTGA. The V end lost 4 bases, the J end lost 7 bases, and 8 bases lay between the germline ends.

The chain carries TRBV28 and TRBJ1-3, with TRBD1 matching 7 bases. V lost 4 bases to trimming and J lost 0 bases; unmatched junction nucleotides: 6. Germline lookup yields CDR1 MDHEN and CDR2 SYDVKM. The CDR3 totals 16 residues. Here the CDR3 reads CASSSETGPSGNTIYF. In DNA form, the CDR3 reads TGTGCCAGCAGTTCCGAGACAGGGCCCTCTGGAAACACCATATATTTT.

CDR3 sequence (DNA): TGTGCCAGCGGCGGGGACGGATTCCTCTATGGCTACACCTTC. Amino acid sequence: CASGGDGFLYGYTF. The chain carries TRBV25-1 and TRBJ1-2, with D perhaps matching TRBD1 (5 bases). Trimming pared 8 bases from V and 4 bases from J, leaving 17 bases between. Germline V gene lookup returns CDR1 MGHDK and CDR2 SYGVNS. The CDR3 has 14 amino acids.